The clone carrying this T cell receptor (beta chain) was counted at least ten times. Its antigen is currently unknown. The data originate from a study of regulatory T cells in long-lasting Graves disease. Combining iRepertoire HTBI primers with Arm-PCR of CDR3 regions, the authors built TCR beta libraries. Under the authors' procedure: The samples included 60 to 75 TRBV and around 15 TRBJ segments. TCRdb re-called the multiplex PCR reads with MiXCR, one entry per CDR3 protein. What appears here as the V and J calls and clone size reflects TCRdb's work, not the paper's. The data contain a few hundred thousand distinct CDR3 sequences, around 24% of them singletons. This CDR3 comprises 14 residues. V dropped 5 bases and J dropped 3; count of bases not matched to a gene: 3. Germline CDR1 MDHEN, CDR2 SYDVKM. Notes on the study in general: Shared public clonotypes totalled about 2,700 in persistent patients, compared with approximately 970 in new patients. Those with persistent Graves' had less TCR diversity than newly diagnosed patients.

Sample time point: persistent/refractory GD, antithyroid drugs over 5 years with positive TRAb. Generation of the TCR library employed RNA extracted from PBMCs. The clonotype comes from a female donor with Graves disease. The sequences come from peripheral blood mononuclear cells (PBMCs), collected when the disease was refractory, from a patient treated with antithyroid drugs. This chain connects TRBV28 to TRBJ2-7; 11 bases map to TRBD2. CDR3 coding DNA: TGTGCCAGCAGTACTAGCGGGAGAATCTACGAGCAGTACTTC. Its protein product is CASSTSGRIYEQYF.